This section outlines one T cell receptor (beta chain) sequence together with its context. This entry comes from a study of CD8 T cells in Susac syndrome. The CDR3 length is 12 residues. The junction had 6 bases not matched to a gene; V was cut back by 6 bases and J by 10 bases. Germline CDR1 reads SEHNR; CDR2 reads FQNEAQ (reference sequence). TCR beta from blood CD8+ and CD4+ T cells was sequenced. The controls were healthy donors who were matched for age and sex. The CD8+ and CD4+ T cells were isolated magnetically using a negative isolation approach, whereas the TEMRA cells were enriched by FACS. After extraction with the RNeasy kit, 0.5 to 1 ug of the RNA was reverse transcribed using random hexamers. TCRdb reprocessed the immunoSEQ multiplex PCR reads via MiXCR and lists one record per CDR3 protein. This sample has approximately 190,000 distinct CDR3 sequences, with roughly 92% found just once.

This chain connects TRBV7-9 to TRBJ1-2, with 9 bases fitting TRBD1. Sequencing was carried out using CD4+ T cells from PBMCs. This sequence was found in a human donor in good health. CDR3 in amino acids: CASRSNRGHYTF. The CDR3 DNA reads as TGTGCCAGCAGATCGAACAGGGGGCACTACACCTTC.